This TCR beta chain was profiled in a study of T cells after somatic rescue of genetic block. This clone was observed a few times. Sequencing used immunoSEQ multiplex PCR; TCRdb keeps in-frame clones, though not all of them. The sample lists more than 10,000 clones, under 85% occurring once. The length of the CDR3 is 17 residues. V shed 2 bases, J shed 4 bases, and the junction held 9 bases outside the gene matches. CDR1 and CDR2 (germline): PRHDT, FYEKMQ (reference sequence). Sequenced input: peripheral blood mononuclear cells (PBMCs). The J gene is TRBJ2-5, the V gene TRBV13; 11 bases agree with TRBD1. The clonotype comes from a boy aged 5 to 17. CDR3 bases: TGTGCCAGCAGCTTACAGGGACAGGGGGGGGTCCGAGAGACCCAGTACTTC. Translated, it gives CASSLQGQGGVRETQYF.